This T cell receptor (beta chain) is drawn from a study of radiation and T cells in renal cell carcinoma. The time point here: baseline pretreatment blood. The treatment here: 15 Gy SBRT to primary tumor, nephrectomy 4 weeks later. The data were produced by immunoSEQ multiplex PCR, yet TCRdb's version contains in-frame clones alone and is incomplete. The data contain some 150,000 clones, less than 85% of them singletons. This specimen consisted of blood, obtained from a patient whose treatment included radiotherapy and nephrectomy. The clonotype was recovered from a woman in her 50s with renal cell carcinoma.

The CDR3 DNA is TGTGCCAGCAGTGATGGCCCCAGGGAGGCCAAAAACATTCAGTACTTC. Its protein product is CASSDGPREAKNIQYF. The chain recombines TRBV2 with TRBJ2-4, with D perhaps assigned TRBD1 or TRBD2 (5 bases each). Per germline, CDR1 SNHLY and CDR2 FYNNEI. There are 16 residues in the CDR3. Trimming shortened V by 3 bases and J by 1 base, and 13 bases separated the two germline ends. The entire variable domain, with the rest obtained from reference TRBV2 and TRBJ2-4, is as follows: EPEVTQTPSHQVTQMGQEVILRCVPISNHLYFYWYRQILGQKVEFLVSFYNNEISEKSEIFDDQFSVERPDGSNFTLKIRSTKLEDSAMYFCASSDGPREAKNIQYFGAGTRLSVL.